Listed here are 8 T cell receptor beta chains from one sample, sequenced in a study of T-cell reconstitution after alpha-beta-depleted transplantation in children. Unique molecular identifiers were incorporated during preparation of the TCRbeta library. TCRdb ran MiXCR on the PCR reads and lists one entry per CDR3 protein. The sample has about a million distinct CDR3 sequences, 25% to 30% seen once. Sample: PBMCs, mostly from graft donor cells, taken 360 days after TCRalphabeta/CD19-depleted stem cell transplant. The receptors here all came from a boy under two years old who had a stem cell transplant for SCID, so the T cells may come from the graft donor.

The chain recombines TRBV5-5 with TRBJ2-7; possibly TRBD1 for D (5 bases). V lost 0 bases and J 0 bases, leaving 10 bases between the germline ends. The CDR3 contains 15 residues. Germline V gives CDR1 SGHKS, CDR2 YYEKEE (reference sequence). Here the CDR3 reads CASSLEGLSSYEQYF. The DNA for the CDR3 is TGTGCCAGCAGCTTGGAGGGGTTGAGCTCCTACGAGCAGTACTTC.

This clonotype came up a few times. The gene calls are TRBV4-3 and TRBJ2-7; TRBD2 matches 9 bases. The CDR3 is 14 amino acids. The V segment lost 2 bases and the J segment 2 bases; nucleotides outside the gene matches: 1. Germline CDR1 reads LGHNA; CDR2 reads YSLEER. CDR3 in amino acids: CASSQWTSAYEQYF. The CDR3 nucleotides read TGCGCCAGCAGCCAATGGACTAGCGCCTACGAGCAGTACTTC.

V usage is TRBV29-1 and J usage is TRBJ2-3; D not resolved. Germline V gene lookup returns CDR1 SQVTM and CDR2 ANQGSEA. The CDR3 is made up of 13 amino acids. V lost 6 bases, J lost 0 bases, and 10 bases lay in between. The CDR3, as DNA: TGCAGCGTCAAGGGAAGGAGCACAGATACGCAGTATTTT. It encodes CSVKGRSTDTQYF.

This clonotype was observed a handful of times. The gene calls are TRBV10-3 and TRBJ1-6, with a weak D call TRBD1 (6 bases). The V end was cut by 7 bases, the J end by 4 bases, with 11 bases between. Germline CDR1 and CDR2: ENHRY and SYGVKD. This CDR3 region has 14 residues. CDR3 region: CAINNGQYNSPLHF. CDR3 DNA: TGTGCCATCAATAATGGACAGTATAATTCACCCCTCCACTTT.

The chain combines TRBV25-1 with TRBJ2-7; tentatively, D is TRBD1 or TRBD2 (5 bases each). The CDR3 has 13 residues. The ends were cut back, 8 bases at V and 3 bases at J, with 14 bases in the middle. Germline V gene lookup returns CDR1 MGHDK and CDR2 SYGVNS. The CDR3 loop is CASGRGAGYEQYF. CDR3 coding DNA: TGTGCCAGCGGGAGAGGGGCCGGCTACGAGCAGTACTTC.

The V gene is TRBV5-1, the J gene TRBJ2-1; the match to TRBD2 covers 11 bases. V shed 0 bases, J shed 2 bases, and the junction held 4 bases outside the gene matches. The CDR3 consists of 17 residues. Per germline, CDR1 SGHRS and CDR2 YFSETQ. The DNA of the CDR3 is TGCGCCAGCAGCTTGGCCGTGACTAGCGGGACCTACAATGAGCAGTTCTTC. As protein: CASSLAVTSGTYNEQFF. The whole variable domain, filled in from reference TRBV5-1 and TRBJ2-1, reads KAGVTQTPRYLIKTRGQQVTLSCSPISGHRSVSWYQQTPGQGLQFLFEYFSETQRNKGNFPGRFSGRQFSNSRSEMNVSTLELGDSALYLCASSLAVTSGTYNEQFFGPGTRLTVL.

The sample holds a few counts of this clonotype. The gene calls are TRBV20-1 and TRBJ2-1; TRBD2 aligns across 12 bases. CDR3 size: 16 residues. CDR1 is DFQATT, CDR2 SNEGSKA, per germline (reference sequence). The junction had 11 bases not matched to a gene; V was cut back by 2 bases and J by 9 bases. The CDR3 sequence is CSARMNLAGGSREQFF. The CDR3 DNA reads TGCAGTGCTAGAATGAACCTAGCGGGGGGGTCCCGTGAGCAGTTCTTC.

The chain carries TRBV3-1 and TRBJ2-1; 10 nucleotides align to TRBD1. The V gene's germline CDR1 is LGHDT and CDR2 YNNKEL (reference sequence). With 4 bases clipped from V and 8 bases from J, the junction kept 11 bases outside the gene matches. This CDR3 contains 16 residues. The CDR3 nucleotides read TGTGCCAGCAGCCCCAGCCGGGACAGGGGCCGGGATGAGCAGTTCTTC. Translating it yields CASSPSRDRGRDEQFF.